A selection of T cell receptor beta chains follows, all from one sample in a study of blood T cell repertoires in COVID-19. The table came from immunoSEQ multiplex PCR; TCRdb's copy has only in-frame clones and leaves some out. The sample holds a few hundred thousand clones, approximately 87% seen once. Sequences were obtained from peripheral blood. The receptors shown here come from a man between 60 and 75 years old who had recovered from COVID-19. Each CDR3 is given without its conserved first and last residue.

CDR3 length: 13; V gene: TRBV7-2; J gene: TRBJ2-2; CDR3 protein: ASSLQIGNTGELF
CDR3 length: 13; V gene: TRBV6-5; J gene: TRBJ2-1; CDR3 protein: ASSSPGGPVYEQF
CDR3 length: 10; V gene: TRBV2; J gene: TRBJ2-2; CDR3 protein: ASTYNTGELF
CDR3 length: 13; V gene: TRBV2; J gene: TRBJ1-5; CDR3 protein: ASSPTGLGNQPQH
CDR3 length: 10; V gene: TRBV10-3; J gene: TRBJ2-7; CDR3 protein: AISERGYEQY
CDR3 length: 16; V gene: TRBV11-2; J gene: TRBJ2-3; CDR3 protein: AIVGDRVKERSTDTQY
CDR3 length: 15; V gene: TRBV19; J gene: TRBJ1-5; CDR3 protein: ASSIWAGESSNQPQH
CDR3 length: 14; V gene: TRBV12-1; J gene: TRBJ1-5; CDR3 protein: ASSFPEGQRNQPQH
CDR3 length: 10; V gene: TRBV3-1/TRBV3-2; J gene: TRBJ2-1; CDR3 protein: ASSQPFNEQF
CDR3 length: 13; V gene: TRBV6-5; J gene: TRBJ2-7; CDR3 protein: ASSYSIAGAYEQY
CDR3 length: 13; V gene: TRBV5-4; J gene: TRBJ2-1; CDR3 protein: ASSLSGSSYNEQF
CDR3 length: 13; V gene: TRBV25-1; J gene: TRBJ1-5; CDR3 protein: ASSETGSPNQPQH
CDR3 length: 12; V gene: TRBV19; J gene: TRBJ1-5; CDR3 protein: ASSIYDTDQPQH
CDR3 length: 21; V gene: TRBV15; J gene: TRBJ2-1; CDR3 protein: ATSRDGGRLAEILPSSYNEQF
CDR3 length: 14; V gene: TRBV15; J gene: TRBJ1-5; CDR3 protein: ATAGGGTGLNQPQH
CDR3 length: 13; V gene: TRBV5-1; J gene: TRBJ2-5; CDR3 protein: ASLPSPGAGETQY
CDR3 length: 16; V gene: TRBV19; J gene: TRBJ1-3; CDR3 protein: ASSTATGGYPAGNTIY
CDR3 length: 13; V gene: TRBV11-2; J gene: TRBJ1-2; CDR3 protein: ASSPDRGRFDGYT
CDR3 length: 13; V gene: TRBV27; J gene: TRBJ2-1; CDR3 protein: ASSFAGTGLNEQF
CDR3 length: 13; V gene: TRBV2; J gene: TRBJ1-2; CDR3 protein: ASSALGPTGVGYT
CDR3 length: 13; V gene: TRBV7-2; J gene: TRBJ2-1; CDR3 protein: ASSQTSGGYNEQF
CDR3 length: 12; V gene: TRBV24-1; J gene: TRBJ2-7; CDR3 protein: ATSDSQGYYEQY
CDR3 length: 17; V gene: TRBV3-1/TRBV3-2; J gene: TRBJ2-4; CDR3 protein: ASSQDGTSGGFGKNIQY
CDR3 length: 12; V gene: TRBV4-1; J gene: TRBJ1-5; CDR3 protein: ASSQGTGRQPQH
CDR3 length: 12; V gene: TRBV7-9; J gene: TRBJ1-2; CDR3 protein: ASSPSGWGEGYT
CDR3 length: 13; V gene: TRBV9; J gene: TRBJ2-7; CDR3 protein: ASSARGGGGYEQY
CDR3 length: 13; V gene: TRBV7-2; J gene: TRBJ2-1; CDR3 protein: ASRSTGGPYNEQF